The clone carrying this T cell receptor (beta chain) was recorded a few times. Its specificity is not known. V was clipped by 3 bases and J by 10 bases, with 17 bases between them. This CDR3 region has 14 residues. Germline CDR1 MDHEN, CDR2 SYDVKM. Ophthalmopathy patients all had a Clinical Activity Score of at least 3, a NOSPECS grade of at least 4 and disease under 3 months old. The data belong to a study of T cells in Graves' hyperthyroidism and ophthalmopathy. Study-level results: In the blood, most expanded thyroid clonotypes above 0.001 appeared as well. From stable hyperthyroidism, ophthalmopathy was separated by a 13 V-J model.

Amplification targeted TCR beta CDR3 regions from RNA transcripts. Carried out on the TCR CDR3, a first-round RT-PCR used the HTBI primer set. TCRdb reanalysed the multiplex PCR reads using MiXCR and keeps one entry per CDR3 protein. The sample shows some 490,000 distinct CDR3 sequences, around 15% of them seen only once. The chain employs TRBV28 and TRBJ2-3; D is undetermined. Sequenced input: blood. The TCR comes from a woman under 40 with Graves' ophthalmopathy. The CDR3 loop reads CASSFTHTIEAQYF. CDR3 in DNA: TGTGCCAGCAGTTTCACCCACACAATTGAGGCGCAGTATTTT.